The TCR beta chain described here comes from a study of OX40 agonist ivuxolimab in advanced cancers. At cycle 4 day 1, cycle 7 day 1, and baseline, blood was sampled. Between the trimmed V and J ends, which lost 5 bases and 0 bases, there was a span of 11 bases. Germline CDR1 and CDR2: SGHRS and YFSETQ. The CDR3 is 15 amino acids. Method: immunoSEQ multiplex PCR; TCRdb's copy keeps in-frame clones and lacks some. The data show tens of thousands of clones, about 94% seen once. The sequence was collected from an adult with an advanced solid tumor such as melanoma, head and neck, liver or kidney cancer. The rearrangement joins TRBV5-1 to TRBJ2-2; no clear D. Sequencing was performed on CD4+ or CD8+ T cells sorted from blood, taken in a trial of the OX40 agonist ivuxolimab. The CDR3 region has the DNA TGCGCCAGCAGATCGGTTACCTCGAACACCGGGGAGCTGTTTTTT. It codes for CASRSVTSNTGELFF.